This TCR beta chain was documented in a study of T-cell reconstitution after alpha-beta-depleted transplantation in children. This clonotype was observed many times. Unique molecular identifiers were used to barcode this TCRbeta library. TCRdb analysed the PCR reads with MiXCR anew, one entry per CDR3 protein. The table includes 75,000 to 100,000 distinct CDR3 sequences, roughly 8.8% detected once. Trimming cost V 0 bases and J 0 bases, with 11 bases left between them. CDR3 length: 16 amino acids. Germline loops: CDR1 LGHNA, CDR2 YSLEER. This TCR derives from a human donor who donated a stem cell graft to a child with congenital amegakaryocytic thrombocytopenia. The sequenced sample was PBMCs from the stem cell graft donor, obtained from the stem cell graft. The chain employs TRBV4-3 and TRBJ1-1, with a possible D match to TRBD1 (5 bases). The CDR3 loop reads CASSQEGRNLNTEAFF. The CDR3 DNA reads TGCGCCAGCAGCCAAGAGGGACGGAATTTGAACACTGAAGCTTTCTTT.